Sequencing of this T cell receptor beta chain was carried out in a study of cytomegalovirus exposure and HLA in healthy donors. Study-wide background: HLA-typed donors were the source of about 81 million unique TCRs held in an early data release.

Overall study findings and caveats: Relative to equally common others, HLA-associated TCR beta chains showed greater clonal expansion in a later analysis. Presence/absence results assume similar sequencing depth per donor, which may not hold. Association of a missense DCLRE1C variant with TCR beta V- and J-gene trimming was reported in a later analysis.

The germline gives CDR1 MNHEY, CDR2 SMNVEV (reference sequence). This CDR3 is built from 12 residues. Researchers ran the PCR with 60 Vbeta and 13 Jbeta primers. The protocol was immunoSEQ multiplex PCR, while the TCRdb copy is restricted to in-frame clones and leaves out a portion. The table shows 150,000 to 200,000 clones, with 70% to 85% occurring only once. To note about this clone: Its specificity is unknown. At one end, the junction sequence differs from germline, possibly due to a read error.

Sequencing input: PBMCs. The rearrangement uses TRBV27 and TRBJ2-1; the D gene is possibly TRBD1 (6 bases). The TCR sequence derives from a woman in her twenties or thirties in good health and CMV-seronegative. CDR3 amino acids: CASRTGQKSMLF. DNA for the CDR3: TGTGCCAGCAGGACCGGACAGAAAAGTATGCTCTTC.